The clone carrying this T cell receptor (beta chain) was seen many times. TCRdb re-analysed the 5' RACE reads in MiXCR, keeping a single row per CDR3 protein. This sample has around 500,000 distinct CDR3 sequences, with 18% found just once. The data originate from a study of T-cell memory formation after mild COVID-19. The CDR3 loop spans 17 amino acids. V was pared by 3 bases and J by 4 bases, with 15 bases of the junction left unmatched. Germline-derived CDR1 and CDR2 are SGHRS and YFSETQ. The source is an adult woman who had mild COVID-19 (a few samples of this study predate the infection). Cell type and time point are not known. The sample taken for sequencing was PBMCs or a T cell subset sorted from them (not recorded which). V gene TRBV5-1 combines with J gene TRBJ2-5; 7 bases fit TRBD2. CDR3 residues: CASSSPPGGTVRETQYF. The CDR3 DNA reads as TGCGCCAGCAGCTCTCCCCCCGGGGGGACCGTTCGAGAGACCCAGTACTTC.